What follows are 15 T cell receptor beta chains derived from one specimen sequenced in a study of blood T cell repertoires in COVID-19. Data came from immunoSEQ multiplex PCR; TCRdb stores just in-frame clones and leaves some out. The sample consists of 300,000 to 350,000 clones, roughly nine tenths of them appearing once. Sequencing was carried out using PBMCs or T cells enriched from blood (not recorded which). All receptors come from a woman in her 30s who had recovered from COVID-19.

Regarding this clone: Sequence at one end of the junction differs from germline and may be a read error. This rearrangement joins TRBV7-8 to TRBJ1-5, with D unclear. This CDR3 is 14 amino acids long. The germline CDR1 and CDR2 sequences are SGHVS and FQNEAQ. In nucleotides, the CDR3 is TGTGCCAGCAGCCTAGCGAGTAGCAATCAGCCCCAGCATTTT. Translating it yields CASSLASSNQPQHF.

The rearrangement links TRBV27 to TRBJ2-7, with 7 positions matching TRBD1. Germline CDR1 MNHEY, CDR2 SMNVEV (reference sequence). With V trimmed by 5 bases and J by 2 bases, 3 bases remained unmatched. The CDR3 covers 13 residues. Here the CDR3 DNA reads TGTGCCAGCAGTAGGACAGGAGCCTACGAGCAGTACTTC. This sequence encodes CASSRTGAYEQYF.

This chain connects TRBV28 to TRBJ2-1, with D perhaps matching TRBD2 (6 bases). V lost 7 bases and J lost 5, with 12 bases in between. Germline CDR1 MDHEN, CDR2 SYDVKM. CDR3 length equals 13 residues. The CDR3 nucleotides are TGTGCCAGCAAGCGGGCCATAGACAATGAGCAGTTCTTC. This encodes CASKRAIDNEQFF.

This clone was picked up one time. The rearrangement uses TRBV6-5 and TRBJ1-2; 9 bases match TRBD1. Germline V lookup: CDR1 MNHEY, CDR2 SVGAGI. The CDR3 has 14 residues. V was clipped by 6 bases and J by 6 bases; unmatched bases: 8. CDR3 coding DNA: TGTGCCAGCAGAGCCAACAGGGGGCGTGATGGCTACACCTTC. Translation gives CASRANRGRDGYTF.

This rearrangement joins TRBV19 to TRBJ1-4, with D unclear. Trimming left V 1 base short and J 4 bases short, with 13 bases between. This CDR3 comprises 16 residues. The germline CDR1 and CDR2 sequences are LNHDA and SQIVND (reference sequence). DNA of the CDR3: TGTGCCAGTAGTATAGGTGGCGCGAGCGGTAATGAAAAACTGTTTTTT. Translating it yields CASSIGGASGNEKLFF.

This clone was observed once. The CDR3 coding sequence is TGCGCCAGCAGAGGGACAGGAGCTAGCTCCTACGAGCAGTACTTC. It translates to CASRGTGASSYEQYF. V and J are TRBV5-1 and TRBJ2-7; the match to TRBD1 covers 8 bases. This CDR3 comprises 15 residues. J gave up 0 bases and V 5 bases, and 7 bases lay outside the gene matches. In germline, CDR1 is SGHRS, CDR2 YFSETQ.

V gene TRBV9 combines with J gene TRBJ2-2, with TRBD2 identical over 8 bases. Germline V gene lookup returns CDR1 SGDLS and CDR2 YYNGEE. The CDR3 consists of 15 residues. Trimming took 4 bases from V and 7 from J; bases not matched to a gene: 9. CDR3 in amino acids: CASSQGLAWGGELFF. CDR3 sequence (DNA): TGTGCCAGCAGCCAAGGACTAGCTTGGGGCGGGGAGCTGTTTTTT.

This chain links TRBV21-1 with TRBJ1-1; TRBD1, the table's D call, lacks a check against the DNA. TRBV21-1 is a recognized pseudogene. The CDR3 extends over 20 amino acids. The CDR3 coding sequence is TGTGCCAGCAGCAAAGATCCCGGACAGGCCAATAAAAATCAGAACGCTGAAGCTTTCTTT. It encodes CASSKDPGQANKNQNAEAFF.

The chain recombines TRBV27 with TRBJ2-3; D call uncertain. In germline, CDR1 is MNHEY, CDR2 SMNVEV (reference sequence). The CDR3 has 12 amino acids. Deletions cut 6 bases from V and 3 bases from J, with 7 bases between. The CDR3 DNA is TGTGCCAGCAGCCCCCCAACAGATACGCAGTATTTT. Its translation is CASSPPTDTQYF.

The chain uses TRBV27 and TRBJ1-5; D is perhaps TRBD1 (6 bases). In germline, CDR1 is MNHEY, CDR2 SMNVEV (reference sequence). The CDR3 has 17 amino acids. Trimming took 5 bases from V and 4 from J, leaving 21 bases between them. CDR3 in DNA: TGTGCCAGCAGTCCTATTGTTGGGACATGGGTTAATCAGCCCCAGCATTTT. This sequence encodes CASSPIVGTWVNQPQHF.

On this clone itself: The sample has other DNA sequences that encode this CDR3 too. The chain is built from TRBV11-2 and TRBJ2-7; TRBD2 matches at 10 bases. Germline V CDR1 and CDR2: SGHAT, FQNNGV. The CDR3 consists of 15 residues. V lost 1 base and J lost 3; bases outside the gene matches: 3. The CDR3 sequence: CASSLGGTSVYEQYF. DNA for the CDR3: TGTGCCAGCAGCTTAGGGGGGACTAGCGTCTACGAGCAGTACTTC.

The gene calls are TRBV12-5 and TRBJ2-1; D perhaps matches TRBD1 (6 bases). The CDR3 length is 13 residues. Germline V lookup: CDR1 LGHNT, CDR2 FRNRAP. Trimming took 4 bases from V and 8 from J, leaving 12 bases between them. The CDR3 sequence: CASGSYRVDEQFF. The CDR3 nucleotides are TGTGCTAGTGGTTCTTACAGGGTTGATGAGCAGTTCTTC.

This chain connects TRBV28 to TRBJ2-3, with 7 bases that match TRBD1. V was pared by 3 bases and J by 0 bases, with 3 bases of the junction left unmatched. The CDR3 contains 15 residues. In germline, CDR1 is MDHEN, CDR2 SYDVKM. The DNA of the CDR3 is TGTGCCAGCAGTTTTGACAGGGCCAGCACAGATACGCAGTATTTT. Residues: CASSFDRASTDTQYF.

The rearrangement links TRBV7-9 to TRBJ2-3, with TRBD2 as a possible D gene (5 bases). Germline CDR1 and CDR2: SEHNR and FQNEAQ (reference sequence). Between the trimmed V and J ends, which lost 2 bases and 3 bases, there was a span of 12 bases. CDR3 length: 15 residues. The CDR3 loop reads CASSLLVGETDTQYF. CDR3 sequence (DNA): TGTGCCAGCAGCTTATTAGTCGGGGAGACAGATACGCAGTATTTT.

V usage is TRBV15 and J usage is TRBJ2-3; 8 positions match TRBD2. Unmatched junction bases numbered 3, after V lost 1 base and J lost 3 bases. Germline CDR1 is LNHNV and CDR2 is YYDKDF (reference sequence). The CDR3 runs 15 residues. The CDR3 loop is CATSRGAGVTDTQYF. CDR3 nucleotides: TGTGCCACCAGCAGAGGAGCGGGGGTGACAGATACGCAGTATTTT.